What follows are 5 T cell receptor beta chains derived from one specimen sequenced in a study of Ad26.COV2.S vaccination and SARS-CoV-2 variants. This sample's treatment: 19 received Ad26.COV2.S at low or high dose, single or two shots; about 5 received placebo; per-sample allocation not given. All samples were drawn on day 63, counting from the first vaccine or placebo injection. Using immunoSEQ multiplex PCR, the repertoire was profiled, and TCRdb retains in-frame clones only, with some absent. The table has about 480,000 clones, 70% to 90% seen once; the top ten hold around 13%. The material sequenced was peripheral blood, taken in a trial of Ad26.COV2.S vaccine versus placebo. These receptors came from a person aged 18 to 59 who received the Ad26.COV2.S COVID-19 vaccine or a placebo.

CDR3 sequence: CASSAGVGSDTGELFF. DNA for the CDR3: TGTGCCAGCAGCGCCGGAGTGGGCTCGGACACCGGGGAGCTGTTTTTT. The chain links TRBV9 to TRBJ2-2, with D unclear. The CDR3 has 16 residues. The germline CDR1 and CDR2 sequences are SGDLS and YYNGEE. Trimming left V 3 bases short and J 3 bases short, with 15 bases between.

The chain is built from TRBV19 and TRBJ2-4, with TRBD2 matching over 7 bases. This CDR3 is built from 15 residues. Germline-derived CDR1 and CDR2 are LNHDA and SQIVND (reference sequence). J was trimmed by 7 bases and V by 3 bases; bases with no gene match: 9. DNA for the CDR3: TGTGCCAGTAGTATTCGGGCCGGGAGGCGGAACATTCAGTACTTC. Translation: CASSIRAGRRNIQYF.

The gene calls are TRBV6-1 and TRBJ2-5; D may be TRBD2 (5 bases). In germline, CDR1 is MNHNS, CDR2 SASEGT. This CDR3 has 13 residues. Trimming stripped 2 bases from V and 7 bases from J, with 11 bases between. CDR3 loop: CASSELRDGTQYF. The CDR3, as DNA: TGTGCCAGCAGTGAATTGAGGGATGGGACCCAGTACTTC.

The chain links TRBV5-6 to TRBJ2-5; 7 bases map to TRBD2. This CDR3 spans 16 amino acids. The germline V gene encodes CDR1 SGHDT and CDR2 YYEEEE. The trim removed 4 bases at V and 3 bases at J, leaving 12 bases unmatched. CDR3 in DNA: TGTGCCAGCAGCCCCCGCGGGGGTCATGGGGAAGAGACCCAGTACTTC. It yields the protein CASSPRGGHGEETQYF. Complete variable domain (other parts from reference TRBV5-6 and TRBJ2-5): DAGVTQSPTHLIKTRGQQVTLRCSPKSGHDTVSWYQQALGQGPQFIFQYYEEEERQRGNFPDRFSGHQFPNYSSELNVNALLLGDSALYLCASSPRGGHGEETQYFGPGTRLLVL.

V gene TRBV9 combines with J gene TRBJ2-3; D remains ambiguous. The CDR3 runs to 19 residues. Germline loops: CDR1 SGDLS, CDR2 YYNGEE. V was trimmed by 4 bases and J by 0 bases, leaving 24 bases between them. The CDR3 DNA is TGTGCCAGCAGCCCGAGACCCCTCTTGGGCGGAGCTAGCACAGATACGCAGTATTTT. Translating it yields CASSPRPLLGGASTDTQYF.